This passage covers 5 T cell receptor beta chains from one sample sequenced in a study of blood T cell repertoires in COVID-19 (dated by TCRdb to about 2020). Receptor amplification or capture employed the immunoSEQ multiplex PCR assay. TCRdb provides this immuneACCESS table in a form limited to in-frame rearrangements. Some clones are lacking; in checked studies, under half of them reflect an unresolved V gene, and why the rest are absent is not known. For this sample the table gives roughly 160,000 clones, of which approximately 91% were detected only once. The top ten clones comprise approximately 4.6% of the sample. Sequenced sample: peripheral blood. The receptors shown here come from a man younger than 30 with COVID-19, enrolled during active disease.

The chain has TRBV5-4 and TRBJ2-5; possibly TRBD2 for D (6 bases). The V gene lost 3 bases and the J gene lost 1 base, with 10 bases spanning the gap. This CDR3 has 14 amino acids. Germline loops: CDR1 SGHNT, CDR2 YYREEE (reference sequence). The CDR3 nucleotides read TGTGCCAGCAGCTGGGGAGGCACCCAAGAGACCCAGTACTTC. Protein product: CASSWGGTQETQYF.

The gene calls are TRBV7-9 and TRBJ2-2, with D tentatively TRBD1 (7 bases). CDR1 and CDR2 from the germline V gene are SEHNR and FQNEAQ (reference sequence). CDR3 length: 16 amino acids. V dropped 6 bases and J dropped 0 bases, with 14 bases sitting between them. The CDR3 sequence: CASRRRGQPNTGELFF. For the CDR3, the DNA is TGTGCCAGCAGGCGGAGGGGGCAGCCGAACACCGGGGAGCTGTTTTTT.

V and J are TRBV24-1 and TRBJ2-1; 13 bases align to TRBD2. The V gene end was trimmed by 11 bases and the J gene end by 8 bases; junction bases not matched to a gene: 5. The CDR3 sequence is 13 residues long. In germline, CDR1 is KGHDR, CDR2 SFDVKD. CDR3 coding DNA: TGTGCCAGTGGACTAGCGGGAGTACATGAGCAGTTCTTC. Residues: CASGLAGVHEQFF.

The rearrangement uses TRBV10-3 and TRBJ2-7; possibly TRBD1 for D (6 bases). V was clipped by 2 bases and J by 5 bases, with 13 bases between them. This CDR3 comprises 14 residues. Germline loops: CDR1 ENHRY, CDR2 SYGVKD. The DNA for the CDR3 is TGTGCCATCAGTGAGCTACAGGGTAGAAACGAGCAGTACTTC. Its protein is CAISELQGRNEQYF.

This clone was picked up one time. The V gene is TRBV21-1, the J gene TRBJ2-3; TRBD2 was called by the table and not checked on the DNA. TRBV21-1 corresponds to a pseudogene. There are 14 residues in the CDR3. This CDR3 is CASSKLLHTDTQYF. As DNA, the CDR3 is TGTGCCAGCAGCAAACTACTCCATACAGATACGCAGTATTTT.